This TCR beta chain comes out of a study of blood T cell repertoires in COVID-19. Turning to the study itself: Whether acute or convalescent, the COVID-19 samples came from the United States, Italy and Spain. The analysed material was cDNA or gDNA that came from T cells, B-cell-depleted T cells, or PBMCs.

Methods used by the authors: Amplifying reference gene primers gave estimates of nucleated cell counts. Generated by immunoSEQ multiplex PCR, the TCRdb table keeps only in-frame clones and is missing some. Clonal size and the V and J genes are those of that table, whereas D and trimming came from the DNA. Seen here are over 200,000 clones, over 65% observed once, and the top ten hold around 3.4%. Trimming stripped 6 bases from V and 5 bases from J, with 16 bases between. There are 14 residues in the CDR3. CDR1 and CDR2 from the germline V gene are MNHEY and SVGAGI. At least ten counts were recorded for this clone.

The chain uses TRBV6-5 and TRBJ1-2; D is unclear. Input material: peripheral blood. The receptor was derived from a woman older than 75 with acute or convalescent COVID-19. The CDR3, as DNA: TGTGCCAGCAGCCTCTTCCCGACTGATTATGGCTACACCTTC. Translated: CASSLFPTDYGYTF.